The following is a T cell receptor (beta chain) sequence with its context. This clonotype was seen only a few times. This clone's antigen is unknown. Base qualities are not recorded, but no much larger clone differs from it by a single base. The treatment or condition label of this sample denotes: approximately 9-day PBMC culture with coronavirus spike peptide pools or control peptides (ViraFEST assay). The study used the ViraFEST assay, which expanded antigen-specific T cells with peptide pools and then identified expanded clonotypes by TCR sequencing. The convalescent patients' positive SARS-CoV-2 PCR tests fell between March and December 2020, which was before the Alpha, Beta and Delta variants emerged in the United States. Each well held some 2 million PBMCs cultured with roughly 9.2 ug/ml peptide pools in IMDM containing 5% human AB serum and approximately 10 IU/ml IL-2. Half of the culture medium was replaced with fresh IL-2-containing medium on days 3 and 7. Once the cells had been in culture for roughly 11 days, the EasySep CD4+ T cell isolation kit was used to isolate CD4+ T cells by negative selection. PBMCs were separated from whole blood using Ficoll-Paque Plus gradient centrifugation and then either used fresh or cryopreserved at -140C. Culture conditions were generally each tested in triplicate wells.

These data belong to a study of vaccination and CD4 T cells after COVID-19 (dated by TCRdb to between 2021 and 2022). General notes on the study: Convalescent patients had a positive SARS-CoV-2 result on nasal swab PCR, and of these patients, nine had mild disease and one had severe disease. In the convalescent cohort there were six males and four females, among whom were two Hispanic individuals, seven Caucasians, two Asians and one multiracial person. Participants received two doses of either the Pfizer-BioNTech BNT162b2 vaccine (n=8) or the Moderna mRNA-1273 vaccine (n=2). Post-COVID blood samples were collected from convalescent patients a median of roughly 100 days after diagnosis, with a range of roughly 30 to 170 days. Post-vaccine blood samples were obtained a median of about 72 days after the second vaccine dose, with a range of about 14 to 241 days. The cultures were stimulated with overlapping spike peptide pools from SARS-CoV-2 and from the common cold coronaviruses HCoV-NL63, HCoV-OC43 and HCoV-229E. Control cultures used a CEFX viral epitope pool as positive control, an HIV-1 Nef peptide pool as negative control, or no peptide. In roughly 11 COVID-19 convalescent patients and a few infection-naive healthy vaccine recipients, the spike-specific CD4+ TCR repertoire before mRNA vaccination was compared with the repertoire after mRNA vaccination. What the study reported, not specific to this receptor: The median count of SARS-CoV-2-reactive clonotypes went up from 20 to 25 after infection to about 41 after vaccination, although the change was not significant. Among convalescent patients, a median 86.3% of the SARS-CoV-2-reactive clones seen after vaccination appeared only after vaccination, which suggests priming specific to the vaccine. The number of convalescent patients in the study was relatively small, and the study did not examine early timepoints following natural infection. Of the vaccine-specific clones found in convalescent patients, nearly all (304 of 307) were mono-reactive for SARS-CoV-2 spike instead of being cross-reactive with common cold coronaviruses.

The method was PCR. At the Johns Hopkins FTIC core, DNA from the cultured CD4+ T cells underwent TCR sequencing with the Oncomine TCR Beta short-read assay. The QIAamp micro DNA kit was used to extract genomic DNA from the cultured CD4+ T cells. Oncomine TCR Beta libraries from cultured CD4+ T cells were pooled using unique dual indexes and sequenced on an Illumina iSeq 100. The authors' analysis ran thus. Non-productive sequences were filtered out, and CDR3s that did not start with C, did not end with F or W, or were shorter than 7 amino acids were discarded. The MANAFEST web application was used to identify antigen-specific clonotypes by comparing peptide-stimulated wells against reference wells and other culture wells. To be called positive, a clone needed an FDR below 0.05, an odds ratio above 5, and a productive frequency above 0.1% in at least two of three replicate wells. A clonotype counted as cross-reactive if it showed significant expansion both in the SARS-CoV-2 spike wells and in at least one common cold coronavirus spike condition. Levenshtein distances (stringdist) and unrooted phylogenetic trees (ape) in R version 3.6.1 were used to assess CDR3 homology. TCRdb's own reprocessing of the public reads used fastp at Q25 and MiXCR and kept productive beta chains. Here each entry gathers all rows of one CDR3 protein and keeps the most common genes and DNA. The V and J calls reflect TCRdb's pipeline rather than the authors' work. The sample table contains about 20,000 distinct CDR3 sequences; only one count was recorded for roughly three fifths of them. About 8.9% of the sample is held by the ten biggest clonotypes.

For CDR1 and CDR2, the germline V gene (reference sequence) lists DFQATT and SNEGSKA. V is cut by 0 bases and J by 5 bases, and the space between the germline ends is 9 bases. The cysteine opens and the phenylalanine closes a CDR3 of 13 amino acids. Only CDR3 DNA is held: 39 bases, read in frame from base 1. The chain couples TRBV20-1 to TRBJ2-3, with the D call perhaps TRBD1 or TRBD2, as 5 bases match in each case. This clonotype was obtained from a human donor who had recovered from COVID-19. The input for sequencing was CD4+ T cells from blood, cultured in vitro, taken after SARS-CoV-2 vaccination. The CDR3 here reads CSARDPGRDTQYF. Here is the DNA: TGCAGTGCTAGAGATCCGGGGCGAGATACGCAGTATTTT.